The rows below give T cell receptor beta chains drawn from one sample of a study of blood T cell repertoires in COVID-19. Repertoires were generated with immunoSEQ multiplex PCR, while TCRdb's copy carries only in-frame clones and drops some. The sample has 95,000 to 100,000 clones, approximately 82% seen once; the top ten hold 8.5% to 12%. Sequences were obtained from peripheral blood. These receptors were collected from a man in his 70s with acute or convalescent COVID-19. Each CDR3 is given with its conserved first and last residue. The order of the fields is CDR3 protein, CDR3 DNA, clone size, D gene, V gene, J gene. The D gene is left open where the match is weak. Size tells how often a clone was seen (once, few, many) or the class of an expanded clone, and some rows leave it out.

CDR3 protein: CAWSPTGEGQPQHF
CDR3 DNA: TGTGCCTGGAGTCCAACAGGGGAAGGTCAGCCCCAGCATTTT
clone size: NA
D gene: TRBD1
V gene: TRBV30
J gene: TRBJ1-5

CDR3 protein: CASSLGGSAVANEKLFF
CDR3 DNA: TGTGCCAGCAGCTTGGGAGGGTCGGCAGTTGCTAATGAAAAACTGTTTTTT
clone size: NA
D gene: NA
V gene: TRBV5-4
J gene: TRBJ1-4

CDR3 protein: CASSVIPGQYTEAFF
CDR3 DNA: TGTGCCAGCAGCGTAATTCCGGGACAGTACACTGAAGCTTTCTTT
clone size: NA
D gene: TRBD1
V gene: TRBV9
J gene: TRBJ1-1

CDR3 protein: CASSPGLAGEYEQYF
CDR3 DNA: TGTGCCAGCAGCCCGGGACTAGCGGGAGAATACGAGCAGTACTTC
clone size: NA
D gene: TRBD2
V gene: TRBV7-8
J gene: TRBJ2-7

CDR3 protein: CASSPDSDREAFF
CDR3 DNA: TGTGCCAGCTCACCGGACAGCGACCGTGAAGCTTTCTTT
clone size: NA
D gene: NA
V gene: TRBV18
J gene: TRBJ1-1

CDR3 protein: CASSPTDRGYEQYF
CDR3 DNA: TGTGCCAGTAGTCCCACGGACAGGGGCTACGAGCAGTACTTC
clone size: NA
D gene: TRBD1
V gene: TRBV19
J gene: TRBJ2-7

CDR3 protein: CASSSARDRGNYGYTF
CDR3 DNA: TGTGCCAGCAGTTCCGCCAGGGACAGGGGAAACTATGGCTACACCTTC
clone size: NA
D gene: TRBD1
V gene: TRBV28
J gene: TRBJ1-2

CDR3 protein: CASAKEFPGNTIYF
CDR3 DNA: TGTGCCAGCGCCAAAGAGTTTCCTGGAAACACCATATATTTT
clone size: NA
D gene: NA
V gene: TRBV9
J gene: TRBJ1-3

CDR3 protein: CASSTTAYQETQYF
CDR3 DNA: TGTGCCAGTAGTACCACTGCGTACCAAGAGACCCAGTACTTC
clone size: NA
D gene: NA
V gene: TRBV19
J gene: TRBJ2-5

CDR3 protein: CATRQGASYGYTF
CDR3 DNA: TGTGCCACCAGGCAGGGGGCGAGCTATGGCTACACCTTC
clone size: NA
D gene: TRBD1
V gene: TRBV24-1
J gene: TRBJ1-2

CDR3 protein: CATTPQGGGVEQYF
CDR3 DNA: TGTGCCACCACTCCTCAGGGGGGTGGGGTTGAGCAGTACTTC
clone size: NA
D gene: NA
V gene: TRBV10-3
J gene: TRBJ2-7

CDR3 protein: CASSPPKMTGGTSEQYF
CDR3 DNA: TGTGCCAGCAGCCCACCAAAGATGACAGGGGGCACGAGCGAGCAGTACTTC
clone size: once
D gene: TRBD1
V gene: TRBV7-2
J gene: TRBJ2-7

CDR3 protein: CASSAGLSLSPLHF
CDR3 DNA: TGTGCCAGCAGCGCCGGTCTGTCGCTTTCACCCCTCCACTTT
clone size: NA
D gene: NA
V gene: TRBV11-2
J gene: TRBJ1-6

CDR3 protein: CASGFPGVYEQYF
CDR3 DNA: TGTGCTAGTGGTTTCCCGGGGGTCTACGAGCAGTACTTC
clone size: NA
D gene: NA
V gene: TRBV12-5
J gene: TRBJ2-7

CDR3 protein: CASSAVRTGNYTGELFF
CDR3 DNA: TGCGCCAGCAGTGCCGTCCGGACAGGGAACTACACCGGGGAGCTGTTTTTT
clone size: NA
D gene: TRBD1
V gene: TRBV23-1
J gene: TRBJ2-2

CDR3 protein: CASSPNTNNIYGYTF
CDR3 DNA: TGTGCCAGCTCACCAAACACAAACAACATCTATGGCTACACCTTC
clone size: NA
D gene: NA
V gene: TRBV18
J gene: TRBJ1-2

CDR3 protein: CASSATGQHNYGYTF
CDR3 DNA: TGTGCCAGCAGTGCGACGGGACAGCATAACTATGGCTACACCTTC
clone size: few
D gene: TRBD1
V gene: TRBV2
J gene: TRBJ1-2

CDR3 protein: CASSPSGTGVGLFF
CDR3 DNA: TGCGCCAGCAGCCCCTCGGGGACAGGGGTAGGTCTGTTTTTT
clone size: NA
D gene: TRBD1
V gene: TRBV4-3
J gene: TRBJ1-4

CDR3 protein: CASSKTGKREKLFF
CDR3 DNA: TGTGCCAGCAGTAAGACGGGGAAGAGGGAAAAACTGTTTTTT
clone size: NA
D gene: NA
V gene: TRBV6-5
J gene: TRBJ1-4

CDR3 protein: CASSEPGQLLGGYTF
CDR3 DNA: TGTGCCAGCAGCGAGCCGGGACAGCTTCTGGGAGGATACACCTTC
clone size: NA
D gene: TRBD1
V gene: TRBV9
J gene: TRBJ1-2

CDR3 protein: CASSLLASPYNSPLHF
CDR3 DNA: TGTGCCAGCAGCTTATTGGCCAGTCCCTATAATTCACCCCTCCACTTT
clone size: NA
D gene: NA
V gene: TRBV7-2
J gene: TRBJ1-6

CDR3 protein: CASSLAVTTDYGYTF
CDR3 DNA: TGCGCCAGCAGCTTGGCCGTTACGACAGACTATGGCTACACCTTC
clone size: NA
D gene: NA
V gene: TRBV5-1
J gene: TRBJ1-2

CDR3 protein: CAESAGYGYTF
CDR3 DNA: TGTGCCGAATCGGCGGGGTATGGCTACACCTTC
clone size: NA
D gene: NA
V gene: TRBV12-3/TRBV12-4
J gene: TRBJ1-2

CDR3 protein: CASSELQRSSGNTIYF
CDR3 DNA: TGTGCCAGCAGTGAGCTACAGAGAAGCTCTGGAAACACCATATATTTT
clone size: NA
D gene: NA
V gene: TRBV6-1
J gene: TRBJ1-3

CDR3 protein: CASSVYTGGTEAFF
CDR3 DNA: TGTGCCAGCAGTGTGTACACGGGAGGCACTGAAGCTTTCTTT
clone size: NA
D gene: NA
V gene: TRBV2
J gene: TRBJ1-1

CDR3 protein: CASSSTYMGGQFF
CDR3 DNA: TGTGCCAGCAGTTCCACCTACATGGGAGGGCAGTTCTTC
clone size: NA
D gene: NA
V gene: TRBV28
J gene: TRBJ2-1

CDR3 protein: CASSLGVGLEVDEQFF
CDR3 DNA: TGTGCCAGCAGTTTAGGGGTGGGACTAGAGGTTGATGAGCAGTTCTTC
clone size: NA
D gene: TRBD2
V gene: TRBV27
J gene: TRBJ2-1

CDR3 protein: CASSPPRTRGTGELFF
CDR3 DNA: TGTGCCAGCAGCCCCCCGAGGACTAGGGGGACCGGGGAGCTGTTTTTT
clone size: NA
D gene: NA
V gene: TRBV7-2
J gene: TRBJ2-2

CDR3 protein: CASSLARSSGSLDEQFF
CDR3 DNA: TGCGCCAGCAGCTTGGCCCGTAGTAGCGGGAGTTTGGATGAGCAGTTCTTC
clone size: NA
D gene: TRBD2
V gene: TRBV5-1
J gene: TRBJ2-1

CDR3 protein: CASPPRGLNTEAFF
CDR3 DNA: TGTGCCAGCCCACCGAGGGGGTTGAACACTGAAGCTTTCTTT
clone size: NA
D gene: NA
V gene: TRBV27
J gene: TRBJ1-1

CDR3 protein: CASSLGRGQQPQHF
CDR3 DNA: TGTGCCAGCAGCCTTGGGCGAGGGCAACAGCCCCAGCATTTT
clone size: few
D gene: NA
V gene: TRBV14
J gene: TRBJ1-5

CDR3 protein: CASSQEGAGVTDTQYF
CDR3 DNA: TGCGCCAGCAGCCAAGAGGGAGCGGGAGTGACAGATACGCAGTATTTT
clone size: NA
D gene: TRBD2
V gene: TRBV4-1
J gene: TRBJ2-3

CDR3 protein: CASSFLVGGGNTGELFF
CDR3 DNA: TGTGCCAGCAGCTTCCTAGTAGGCGGAGGTAACACCGGGGAGCTGTTTTTT
clone size: once
D gene: NA
V gene: TRBV7-9
J gene: TRBJ2-2

CDR3 protein: CASSSPGQGTFYEQYF
CDR3 DNA: TGTGCCAGCAGCTCGCCCGGACAGGGTACATTCTACGAGCAGTACTTC
clone size: NA
D gene: TRBD1
V gene: TRBV7-2
J gene: TRBJ2-7

CDR3 protein: CASSSRDTSSTDTQYF
CDR3 DNA: TGTGCCAGTAGCAGCCGGGACACGTCTAGCACAGATACGCAGTATTTT
clone size: NA
D gene: NA
V gene: TRBV19
J gene: TRBJ2-3

CDR3 protein: CASSLFKGAAYEQYF
CDR3 DNA: TGTGCCAGCAGTTTATTCAAGGGGGCAGCCTACGAGCAGTACTTC
clone size: NA
D gene: TRBD1
V gene: TRBV28
J gene: TRBJ2-7

CDR3 protein: CASSPHLNSPLHF
CDR3 DNA: TGTGCCAGCAGCCCCCACTTGAATTCACCCCTCCACTTT
clone size: NA
D gene: NA
V gene: TRBV14
J gene: TRBJ1-6

CDR3 protein: CASSYSSGMFEQFF
CDR3 DNA: TGTGCCAGCAGTTACTCGTCGGGGATGTTCGAGCAGTTCTTC
clone size: NA
D gene: NA
V gene: TRBV6-5
J gene: TRBJ2-1

CDR3 protein: CASSLAPGLSNQPQHF
CDR3 DNA: TGTGCCAGCAGCTTAGCGCCGGGACTTAGCAATCAGCCCCAGCATTTT
clone size: NA
D gene: NA
V gene: TRBV7-8
J gene: TRBJ1-5

CDR3 protein: CASSYQTGELFF
CDR3 DNA: TGTGCCAGCAGTTACCAAACCGGGGAGCTGTTTTTT
clone size: NA
D gene: NA
V gene: TRBV6-7
J gene: TRBJ2-2

CDR3 protein: CAWSGGVGGNDQPQHF
CDR3 DNA: TGTGCCTGGAGTGGGGGAGTTGGAGGTAATGATCAGCCCCAGCATTTT
clone size: NA
D gene: NA
V gene: TRBV30
J gene: TRBJ1-5

CDR3 protein: CASSKGTGTSLFF
CDR3 DNA: TGTGCCAGCAGCAAGGGTACCGGGACATCGCTGTTTTTT
clone size: NA
D gene: NA
V gene: TRBV11-3
J gene: TRBJ1-4

CDR3 protein: CASSSPYRENTEAFF
CDR3 DNA: TGTGCCAGCAGTTCGCCTTACAGGGAGAACACTGAAGCTTTCTTT
clone size: NA
D gene: NA
V gene: TRBV6-2/TRBV6-3
J gene: TRBJ1-1

CDR3 protein: CASAGLAGGHSNEQFF
CDR3 DNA: TGTGCCAGCGCCGGACTAGCGGGGGGCCACTCCAATGAGCAGTTCTTC
clone size: few
D gene: TRBD2
V gene: TRBV2
J gene: TRBJ2-1

CDR3 protein: CAWSPRGYGYTF
CDR3 DNA: TGTGCCTGGAGTCCCCGGGGGTATGGCTACACCTTC
clone size: NA
D gene: NA
V gene: TRBV30
J gene: TRBJ1-2

CDR3 protein: CASVSQGLAGGSSYNEQFF
CDR3 DNA: TGTGCCAGCGTCTCTCAGGGGCTAGCGGGAGGGTCGTCCTACAATGAGCAGTTCTTC
clone size: NA
D gene: TRBD2
V gene: TRBV11-2
J gene: TRBJ2-1

CDR3 protein: CASSFGRGAYEQYF
CDR3 DNA: TGTGCCAGCAGCTTCGGGCGGGGGGCTTACGAGCAGTACTTC
clone size: once
D gene: TRBD2
V gene: TRBV11-1
J gene: TRBJ2-7

CDR3 protein: CASSLKLPLGAFF
CDR3 DNA: TGTGCCAGCAGCTTGAAGCTCCCGCTAGGAGCTTTCTTT
clone size: NA
D gene: NA
V gene: TRBV7-9
J gene: TRBJ1-1

CDR3 protein: CASSLRGGRNPNTEAFF
CDR3 DNA: TGTGCCAGCAGCTTGCGTGGGGGCAGGAATCCGAACACTGAAGCTTTCTTT
clone size: NA
D gene: NA
V gene: TRBV7-8
J gene: TRBJ1-1

CDR3 protein: CASSLIQAISGANVLTF
CDR3 DNA: TGCGCCAGCAGCTTGATCCAGGCGATCTCTGGGGCCAACGTCCTGACTTTC
clone size: NA
D gene: NA
V gene: TRBV5-1
J gene: TRBJ2-6

CDR3 protein: CASSEALILLRGAFF
CDR3 DNA: TGTGCCAGCAGTGAAGCGCTTATTTTGCTTAGGGGTGCTTTCTTT
clone size: NA
D gene: NA
V gene: TRBV2
J gene: TRBJ1-1